This TCR beta chain derives from a study of blood T cell repertoires in COVID-19 (dated by TCRdb to 2019 to 2021). Some background on the complete study: Samples from collaborators originated in the United States, Italy and Spain and spanned both the acute and convalescent phases of COVID-19. The material from the prospective study consisted of cDNA or gDNA derived from T cells, B-cell-depleted T cells, or PBMCs. The dataset comprised deeply sampled blood TCRbeta repertoires from subjects exposed to, actively infected with, or recovered from COVID-19. The repertoires were made available in a free public database intended to serve as a resource for research on the immune response to SARS-CoV-2. Samples came from the ongoing ImmuneRACE study (first 160 participants) plus 1,254 subjects from 6 global collaborators. Sample metadata almost always included a de-identified subject ID, COVID-19 status, age in years and sex. HLA class I and class II types, where available, came from metadata supplied by the sample provider rather than from assay-based typing.

The cysteine opens and the phenylalanine closes a CDR3 of 18 amino acids. The read is trimmed to its CDR3 DNA, 54 bases read in frame from base 1. Relative to germline, V is missing 0 bases and J is missing 1 base, with 11 bases of the junction outside any gene match. The germline V gene encodes CDR1 LGHDT and CDR2 YNNKEL (reference sequence). Collaborating institutions collected whole blood in K2EDTA tubes following their own protocols. For TCRbeta analysis, collaborators shipped samples in one of three forms: frozen whole blood, isolated PBMCs, or DNA extracted from either of those sample types. TCRbeta CDR3 regions were amplified from genomic DNA using the immunoSEQ Assay, a bias-controlled multiplex PCR. The authors' pipeline ran thus. Within the assay, amplification of reference gene primers was used to estimate how many nucleated cells each sample contained. To quantify the absolute abundance of each unique TCRbeta CDR3 rearrangement, sequence reads were collapsed and filtered. For each sample, productive Simpson clonality was calculated as the square root of Simpson's diversity index over productive rearrangements. The table comes from immuneACCESS by way of TCRdb, which keeps in-frame sequences with V and J called. Part of the clones is missing from these tables; in studies checked, under half for an unresolved V gene and the rest for unknown reasons. V, J and clone size were drawn from that table, and D and trimming were deduced from the DNA. For this sample there are about 90,000 clones; roughly 77% appear just once. The ten largest clonotypes hold approximately 13% of the sample.

Worth noting for this clone: The target of this receptor is not known. One base away there is no much larger clone; base qualities are not given.

Overall study results and their limits: The amount of clinical and demographic metadata varied by source and participant and was provided uncurated.

This clonotype was obtained from a human donor in a cohort sampled during active COVID-19. Sequenced sample: peripheral blood. Recombination linked TRBV3-1 (or the pseudogene TRBV3-2) to TRBJ1-2; 7 central nucleotides agree with TRBD1. The CDR3 reads as follows: CASSQDTGARAGNYGYTF. The nucleotide sequence reads as follows: TGTGCCAGCAGCCAAGACACAGGGGCCAGGGCGGGTAACTATGGCTACACCTTC.